This TCR beta chain stems from a study of blood T cell repertoires in COVID-19. At the level of the study: From T cells, B-cell-depleted T cells, or PBMCs came the material, which was cDNA or gDNA.

The CDR3 has 15 amino acids. Germline V gene lookup returns CDR1 SGHTS and CDR2 YDEGEE. V gave up 0 bases and J gave up 4 bases; unmatched junction bases: 6. Individuals aged about 18 to 90 years were recruited from roughly 23 US areas. Participants had their cohort set by participant-reported clinical history. This clone was detected once. The authors' processing: The assay estimated nucleated cells by amplifying reference gene primers. Assay: immunoSEQ multiplex PCR; the TCRdb copy retains only in-frame clones and omits some. The V and J calls and clone size were taken over from that table, and D and trimming were inferred from the DNA. The table shows roughly 240,000 clones, with over 80% occurring only once.

This sequence joins TRBV5-8 and TRBJ1-2, with 7 bases lining up with TRBD1. The specimen sequenced was PBMCs or T cells enriched from blood (not recorded which). The clonotype comes from a woman aged 25-40 years with acute COVID-19. CDR3 amino acids: CASSLGWDSIYGYTF. The CDR3 region has the DNA TGTGCCAGCAGCTTGGGCTGGGACAGCATCTATGGCTACACCTTC.